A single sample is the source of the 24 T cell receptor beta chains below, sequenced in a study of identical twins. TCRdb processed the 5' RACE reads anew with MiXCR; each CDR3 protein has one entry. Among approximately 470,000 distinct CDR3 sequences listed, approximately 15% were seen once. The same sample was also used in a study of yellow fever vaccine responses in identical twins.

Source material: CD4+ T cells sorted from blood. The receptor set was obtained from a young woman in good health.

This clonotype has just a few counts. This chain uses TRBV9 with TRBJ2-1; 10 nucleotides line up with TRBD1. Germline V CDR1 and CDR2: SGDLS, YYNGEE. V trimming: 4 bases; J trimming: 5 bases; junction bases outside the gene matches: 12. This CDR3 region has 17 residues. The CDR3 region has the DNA TGTGCCAGCAGCACGACAGGGGGCCCACTCATTAACAATGAGCAGTTCTTC. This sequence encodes CASSTTGGPLINNEQFF.

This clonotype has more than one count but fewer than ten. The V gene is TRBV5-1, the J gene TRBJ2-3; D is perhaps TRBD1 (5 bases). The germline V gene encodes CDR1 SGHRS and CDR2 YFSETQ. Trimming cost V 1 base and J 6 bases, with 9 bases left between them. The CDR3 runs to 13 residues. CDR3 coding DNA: TGCGCCAGCAGCTTGCAGGGTGGGGATACGCAGTATTTT. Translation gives CASSLQGGDTQYF.

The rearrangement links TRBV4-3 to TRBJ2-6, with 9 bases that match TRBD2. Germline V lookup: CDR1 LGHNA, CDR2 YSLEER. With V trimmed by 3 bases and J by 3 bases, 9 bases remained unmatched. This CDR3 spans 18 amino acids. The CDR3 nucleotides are TGCGCCAGCAGCCAGGGTTATAGCGGGAGAAGTGGGGCCAACGTCCTGACTTTC. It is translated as CASSQGYSGRSGANVLTF.

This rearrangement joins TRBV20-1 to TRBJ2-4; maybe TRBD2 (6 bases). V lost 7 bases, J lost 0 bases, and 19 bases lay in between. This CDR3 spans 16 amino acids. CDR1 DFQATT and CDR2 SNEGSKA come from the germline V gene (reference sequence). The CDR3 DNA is TGCAGTGGATCGTCCGCCAAGACTAGAGCCAAAAACATTCAGTACTTC. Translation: CSGSSAKTRAKNIQYF.

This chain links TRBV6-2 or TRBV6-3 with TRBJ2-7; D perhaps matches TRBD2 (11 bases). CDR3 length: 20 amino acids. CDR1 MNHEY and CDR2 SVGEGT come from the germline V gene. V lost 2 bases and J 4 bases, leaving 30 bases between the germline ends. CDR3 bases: TGTGCCAGCAGTTACAGGCCTGGACAGGGGGGACTAGCGGAAACATACGAGCAGTACTTC. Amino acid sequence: CASSYRPGQGGLAETYEQYF.

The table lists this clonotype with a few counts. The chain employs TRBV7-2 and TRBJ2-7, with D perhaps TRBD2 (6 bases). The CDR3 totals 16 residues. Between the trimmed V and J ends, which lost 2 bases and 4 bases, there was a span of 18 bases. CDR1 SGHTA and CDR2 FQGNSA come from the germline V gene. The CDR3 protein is CASSLNIAVALYEQYF. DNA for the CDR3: TGTGCCAGCAGCTTAAACATAGCGGTGGCCCTGTACGAGCAGTACTTC.

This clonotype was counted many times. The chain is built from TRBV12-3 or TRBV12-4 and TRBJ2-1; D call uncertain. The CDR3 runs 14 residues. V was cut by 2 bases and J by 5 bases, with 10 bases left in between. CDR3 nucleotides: TGTGCCAGCAGTTTATTGCAGAGAGACAATGAGCAGTTCTTC. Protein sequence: CASSLLQRDNEQFF.

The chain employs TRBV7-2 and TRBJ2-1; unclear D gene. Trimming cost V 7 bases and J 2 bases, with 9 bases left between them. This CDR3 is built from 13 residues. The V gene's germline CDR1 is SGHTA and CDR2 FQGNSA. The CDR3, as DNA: TGTGCCAGCACCACCCTAACCTACAATGAGCAGTTCTTC. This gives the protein CASTTLTYNEQFF.

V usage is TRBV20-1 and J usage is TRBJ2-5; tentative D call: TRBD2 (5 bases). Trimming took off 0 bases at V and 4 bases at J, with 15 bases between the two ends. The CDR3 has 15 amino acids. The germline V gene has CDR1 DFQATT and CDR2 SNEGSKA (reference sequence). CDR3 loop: CSARDLPSTRETQYF. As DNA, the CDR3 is TGCAGTGCTAGAGATCTCCCCTCTACTAGAGAGACCCAGTACTTC.

The CDR3 DNA is TGCAGTGCTAGACGGTTAGCGGGCACAGATACGCAGTATTTT. Protein sequence: CSARRLAGTDTQYF. J is TRBJ2-3 and V is TRBV20-1; a possible D gene is TRBD2 (6 bases). This CDR3 has 14 amino acids. Germline lookup yields CDR1 DFQATT and CDR2 SNEGSKA (reference sequence). Trimming stripped 2 bases from V and 1 base from J, with 10 bases between.

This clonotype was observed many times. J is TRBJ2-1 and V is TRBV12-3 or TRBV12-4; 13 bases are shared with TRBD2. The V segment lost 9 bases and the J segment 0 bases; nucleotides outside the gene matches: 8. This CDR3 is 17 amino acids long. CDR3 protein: CASSSGTSGISYNEQFF. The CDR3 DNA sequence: TGTGCCAGTTCCTCCGGGACTAGCGGGATCTCCTACAATGAGCAGTTCTTC.

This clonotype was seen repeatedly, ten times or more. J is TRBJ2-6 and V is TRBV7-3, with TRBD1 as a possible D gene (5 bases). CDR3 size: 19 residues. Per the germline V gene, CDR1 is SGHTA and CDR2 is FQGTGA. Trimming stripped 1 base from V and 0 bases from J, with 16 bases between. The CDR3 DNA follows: TGTGCCAGCAGCTTAAGGGGCGACTCCTCCGCCTCTGGGGCCAACGTCCTGACTTTC. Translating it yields CASSLRGDSSASGANVLTF.

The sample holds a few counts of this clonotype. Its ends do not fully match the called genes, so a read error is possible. As DNA, the CDR3 is TGCAGTGCTAGAGTCCCGACTCAAGAAACCCAGTACTTC. Protein sequence: CSARVPTQETQYF. V and J are TRBV20-1 and TRBJ2-5; D remains ambiguous. CDR1 and CDR2 (germline): DFQATT, SNEGSKA (reference sequence). The CDR3 has 13 residues.

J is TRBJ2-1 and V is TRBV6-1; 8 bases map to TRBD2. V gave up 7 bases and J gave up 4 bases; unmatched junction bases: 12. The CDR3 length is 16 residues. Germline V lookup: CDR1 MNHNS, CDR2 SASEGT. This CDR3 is CASTPIRGGGYNEQFF. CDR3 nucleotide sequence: TGTGCCAGCACCCCCATTCGGGGGGGCGGATACAATGAGCAGTTCTTC.

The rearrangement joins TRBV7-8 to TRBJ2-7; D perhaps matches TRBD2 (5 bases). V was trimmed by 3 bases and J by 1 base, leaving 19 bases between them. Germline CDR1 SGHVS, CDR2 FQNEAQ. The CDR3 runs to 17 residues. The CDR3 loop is CASSFKQSGGRSYEQYF. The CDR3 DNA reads TGTGCCAGCAGCTTCAAACAAAGCGGAGGCAGGTCCTACGAGCAGTACTTC.

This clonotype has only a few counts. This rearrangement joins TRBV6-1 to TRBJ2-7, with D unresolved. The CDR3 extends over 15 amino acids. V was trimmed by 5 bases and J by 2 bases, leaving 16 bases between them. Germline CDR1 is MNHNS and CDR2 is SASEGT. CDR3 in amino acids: CASSSLIRTPYEQYF. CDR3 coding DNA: TGTGCCAGCAGTAGCCTTATAAGGACCCCCTACGAGCAGTACTTC.

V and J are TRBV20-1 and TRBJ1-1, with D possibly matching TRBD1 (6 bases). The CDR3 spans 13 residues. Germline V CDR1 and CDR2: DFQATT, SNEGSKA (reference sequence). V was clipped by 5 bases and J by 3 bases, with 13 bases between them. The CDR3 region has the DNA TGCAGTGCTGAGGGGGAGCCAGACACTGAAGCTTTCTTT. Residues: CSAEGEPDTEAFF.

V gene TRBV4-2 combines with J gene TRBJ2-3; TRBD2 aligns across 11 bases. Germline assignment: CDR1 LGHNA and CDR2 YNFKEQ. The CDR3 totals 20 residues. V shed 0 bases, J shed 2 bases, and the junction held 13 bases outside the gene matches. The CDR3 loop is CASSQDLSSGRPAYTDTQYF. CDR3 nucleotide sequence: TGTGCCAGCAGCCAAGATCTGTCTAGCGGGAGGCCCGCGTACACAGATACGCAGTATTTT.

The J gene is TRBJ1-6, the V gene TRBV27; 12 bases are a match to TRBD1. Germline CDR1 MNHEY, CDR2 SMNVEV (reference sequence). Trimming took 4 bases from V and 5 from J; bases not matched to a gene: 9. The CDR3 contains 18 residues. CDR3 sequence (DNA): TGTGCCAGCAGTTCGAGGCGGGACAGGGGGCGAAATAATTCACCCCTCCACTTT. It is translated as CASSSRRDRGRNNSPLHF.

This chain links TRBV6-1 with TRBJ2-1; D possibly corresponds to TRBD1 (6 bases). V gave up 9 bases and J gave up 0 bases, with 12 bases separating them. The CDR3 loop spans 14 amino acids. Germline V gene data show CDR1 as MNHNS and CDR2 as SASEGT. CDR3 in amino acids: CASQLDSSYNEQFF. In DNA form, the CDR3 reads TGTGCCAGTCAGCTGGACAGCTCCTACAATGAGCAGTTCTTC.

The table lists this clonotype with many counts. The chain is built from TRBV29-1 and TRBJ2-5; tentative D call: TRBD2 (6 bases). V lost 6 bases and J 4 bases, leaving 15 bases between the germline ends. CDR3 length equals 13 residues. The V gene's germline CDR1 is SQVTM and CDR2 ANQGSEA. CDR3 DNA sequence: TGCAGCGTAGGACCGGGACTTTCAGAGACCCAGTACTTC. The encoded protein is CSVGPGLSETQYF.

The CDR3 here is CATRDTLNTEAFF. CDR3 bases: TGTGCCACCAGGGACACCTTGAACACTGAAGCTTTCTTT. The J gene is TRBJ1-1, the V gene TRBV24-1; perhaps TRBD1 as D (5 bases). Germline values: CDR1 KGHDR, CDR2 SFDVKD. The CDR3 is made up of 13 amino acids. V lost 7 bases to trimming and J lost 0 bases, with 8 bases between them.

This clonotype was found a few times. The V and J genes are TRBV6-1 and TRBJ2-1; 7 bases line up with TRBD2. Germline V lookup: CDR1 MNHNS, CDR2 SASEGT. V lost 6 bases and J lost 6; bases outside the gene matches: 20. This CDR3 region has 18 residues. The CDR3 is CASSLQPKTSAVFNEQFF. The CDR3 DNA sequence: TGTGCCAGCAGCCTACAGCCCAAAACTAGCGCGGTATTCAATGAGCAGTTCTTC.

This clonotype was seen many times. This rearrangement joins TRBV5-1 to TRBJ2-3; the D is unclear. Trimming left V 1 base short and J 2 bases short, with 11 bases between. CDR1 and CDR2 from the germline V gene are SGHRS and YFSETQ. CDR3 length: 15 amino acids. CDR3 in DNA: TGCGCCAGCAGCTTGCCGGGTGGGGACACAGATACGCAGTATTTT. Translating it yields CASSLPGGDTDTQYF.